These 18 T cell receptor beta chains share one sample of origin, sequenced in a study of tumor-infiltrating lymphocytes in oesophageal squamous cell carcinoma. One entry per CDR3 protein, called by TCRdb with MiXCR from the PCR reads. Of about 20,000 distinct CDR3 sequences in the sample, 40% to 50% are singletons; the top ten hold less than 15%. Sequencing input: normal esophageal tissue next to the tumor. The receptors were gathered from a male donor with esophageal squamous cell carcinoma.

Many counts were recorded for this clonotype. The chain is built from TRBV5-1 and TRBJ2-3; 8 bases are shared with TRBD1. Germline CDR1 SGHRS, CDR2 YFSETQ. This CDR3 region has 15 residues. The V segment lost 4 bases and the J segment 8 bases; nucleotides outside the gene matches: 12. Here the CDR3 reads CASSPTIGGQGTQYF. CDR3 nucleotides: TGCGCCAGCAGCCCCACTATAGGAGGACAGGGTACGCAGTATTTT.

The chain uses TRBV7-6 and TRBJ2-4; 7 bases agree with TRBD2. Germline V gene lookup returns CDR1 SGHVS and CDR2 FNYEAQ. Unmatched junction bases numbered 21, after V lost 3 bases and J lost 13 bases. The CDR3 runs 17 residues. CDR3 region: CASSLGFRAGLIDTQYF. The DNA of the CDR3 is TGTGCCAGCAGCTTGGGGTTCAGAGCGGGGCTCATAGATACGCAGTACTTC. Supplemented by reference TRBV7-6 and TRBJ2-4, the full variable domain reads GAGVSQSPRYKVTKRGQDVALRCDPISGHVSLYWYRQALGQGPEFLTYFNYEAQQDKSGLPNDRFSAERPEGSISTLTIQRTEQRDSAMYRCASSLGFRAGLIDTQYFGAGTRLSVL.

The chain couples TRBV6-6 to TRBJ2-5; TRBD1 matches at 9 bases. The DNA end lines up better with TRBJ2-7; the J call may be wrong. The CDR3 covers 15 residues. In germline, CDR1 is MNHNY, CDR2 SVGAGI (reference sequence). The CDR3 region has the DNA TGTGCCAGCATCGGAACAGGGGGCAAAAACTACGAGCAGTACTTC. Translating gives CASIGTGGKNYEQYF.

The CDR3 loop reads CASTHRDGGRGTEAFF. As DNA, the CDR3 is TGTGCCAGCACCCATCGCGACGGGGGGAGAGGCACTGAAGCTTTCTTT. The chain uses TRBV7-8 and TRBJ1-1, with D possibly being TRBD1 (5 bases). CDR1 is SGHVS, CDR2 FQNEAQ, per germline. Trimming took 7 bases from V and 4 from J, leaving 22 bases between them. This CDR3 spans 16 amino acids.

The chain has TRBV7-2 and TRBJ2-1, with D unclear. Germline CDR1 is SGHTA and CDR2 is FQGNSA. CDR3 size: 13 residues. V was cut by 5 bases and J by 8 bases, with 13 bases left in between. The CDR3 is CASSLASSYEQFF. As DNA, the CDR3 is TGTGCCAGCAGCCTGGCAAGCTCCTATGAGCAGTTCTTC.

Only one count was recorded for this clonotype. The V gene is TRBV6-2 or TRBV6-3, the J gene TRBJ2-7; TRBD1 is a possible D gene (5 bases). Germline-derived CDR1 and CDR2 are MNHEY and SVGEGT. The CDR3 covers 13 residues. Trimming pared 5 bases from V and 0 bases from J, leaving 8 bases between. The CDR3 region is CASSRTSSYEQYF. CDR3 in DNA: TGTGCCAGCAGTCGGACAAGCTCCTACGAGCAGTACTTC.

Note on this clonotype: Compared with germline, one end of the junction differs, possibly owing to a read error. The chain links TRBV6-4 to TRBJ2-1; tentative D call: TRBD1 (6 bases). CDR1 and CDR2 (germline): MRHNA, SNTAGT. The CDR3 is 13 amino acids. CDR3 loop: CTSSDTGLGEQFF. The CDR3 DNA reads TGTACCAGCAGTGACACAGGGCTAGGGGAGCAGTTCTTC.

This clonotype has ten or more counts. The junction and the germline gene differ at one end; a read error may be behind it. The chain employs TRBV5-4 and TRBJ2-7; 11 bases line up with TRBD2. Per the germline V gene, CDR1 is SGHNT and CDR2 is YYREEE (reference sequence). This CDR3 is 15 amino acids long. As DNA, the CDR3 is TGCGCCAGCAGCTCCCCGGGACTAGCGGCCTACGAGCAGTACTTC. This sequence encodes CASSSPGLAAYEQYF.

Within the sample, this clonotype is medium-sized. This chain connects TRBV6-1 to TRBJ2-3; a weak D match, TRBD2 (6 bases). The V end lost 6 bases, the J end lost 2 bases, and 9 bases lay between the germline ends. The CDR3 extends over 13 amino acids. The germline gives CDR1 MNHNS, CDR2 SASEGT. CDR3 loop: CASRDYFTDTQYF. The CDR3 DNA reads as TGTGCCAGCAGGGACTATTTCACAGATACGCAGTATTTT.

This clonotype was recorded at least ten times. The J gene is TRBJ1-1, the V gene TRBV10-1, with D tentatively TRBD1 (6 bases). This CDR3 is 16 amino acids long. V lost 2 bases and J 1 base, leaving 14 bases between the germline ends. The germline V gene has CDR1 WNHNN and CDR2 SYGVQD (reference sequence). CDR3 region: CASSEPWTEANTEAFF. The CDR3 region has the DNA TGCGCCAGCAGTGAGCCCTGGACAGAGGCGAACACTGAAGCTTTCTTT.

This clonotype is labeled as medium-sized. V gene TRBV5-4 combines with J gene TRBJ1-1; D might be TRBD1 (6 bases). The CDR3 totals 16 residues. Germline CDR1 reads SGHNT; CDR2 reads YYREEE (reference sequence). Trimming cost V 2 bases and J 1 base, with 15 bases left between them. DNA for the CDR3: TGTGCCAGCAGCTTTGGTTCAGGGGTTGCGAACACTGAAGCTTTCTTT. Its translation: CASSFGSGVANTEAFF. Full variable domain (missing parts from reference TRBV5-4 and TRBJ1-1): ETGVTQSPTHLIKTRGQQVTLRCSSQSGHNTVSWYQQALGQGPQFIFQYYREEENGRGNFPPRFSGLQFPNYSSELNVNALELDDSALYLCASSFGSGVANTEAFFGQGTRLTVV.

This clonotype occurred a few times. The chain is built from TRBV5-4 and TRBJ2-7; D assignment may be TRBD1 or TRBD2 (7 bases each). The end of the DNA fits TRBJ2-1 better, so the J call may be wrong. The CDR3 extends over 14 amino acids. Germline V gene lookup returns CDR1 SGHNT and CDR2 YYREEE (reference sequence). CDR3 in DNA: TGTGCCAGCAGCGGGAGGGACAGTCCGGATGAGCAGTTCTTC. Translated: CASSGRDSPDEQFF.

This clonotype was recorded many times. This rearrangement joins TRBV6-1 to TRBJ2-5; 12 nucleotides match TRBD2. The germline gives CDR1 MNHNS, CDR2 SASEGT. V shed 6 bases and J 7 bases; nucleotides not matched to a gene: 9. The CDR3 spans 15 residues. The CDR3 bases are TGTGCCAGCAGAGCACTAGCGGGAGGCCGCGGGACCCAGTACTTC. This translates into CASRALAGGRGTQYF.

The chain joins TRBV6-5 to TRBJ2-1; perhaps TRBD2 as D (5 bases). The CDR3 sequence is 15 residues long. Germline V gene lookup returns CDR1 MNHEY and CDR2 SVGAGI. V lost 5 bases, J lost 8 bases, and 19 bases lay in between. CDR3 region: CASSDLWRPDHEQFF. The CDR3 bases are TGTGCCAGCAGTGATCTATGGAGGCCTGACCATGAGCAGTTCTTC.

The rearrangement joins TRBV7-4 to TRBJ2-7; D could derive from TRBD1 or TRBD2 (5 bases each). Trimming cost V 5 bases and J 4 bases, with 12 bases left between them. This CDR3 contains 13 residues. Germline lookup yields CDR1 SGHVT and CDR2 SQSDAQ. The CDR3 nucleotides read TGTGCCAGCAGCCCCGGTGGGGGATACGAGCAGTACTTC. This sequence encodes CASSPGGGYEQYF.

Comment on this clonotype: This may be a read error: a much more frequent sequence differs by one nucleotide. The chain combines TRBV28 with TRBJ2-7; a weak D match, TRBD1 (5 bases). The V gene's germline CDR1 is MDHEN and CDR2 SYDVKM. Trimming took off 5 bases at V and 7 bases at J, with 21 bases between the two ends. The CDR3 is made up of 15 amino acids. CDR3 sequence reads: CASSPPTESYNEQYF. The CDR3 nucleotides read TGTGCCAGCAGTCCCCCGACAGAATCATACAATGAGCAGTACTTC.

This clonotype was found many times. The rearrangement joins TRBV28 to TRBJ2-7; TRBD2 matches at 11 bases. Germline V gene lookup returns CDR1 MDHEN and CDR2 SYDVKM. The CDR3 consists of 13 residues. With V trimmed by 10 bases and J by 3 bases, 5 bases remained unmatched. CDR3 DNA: TGTGCCACCGTAGCGGGAGGGAACTACGAGCAGTACTTC. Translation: CATVAGGNYEQYF.

CDR3 bases: TGTGCCAGCAAGGCGGGGACAGGGGAGCAGTTCTTC. Its protein product is CASKAGTGEQFF. This sequence joins TRBV7-2 and TRBJ2-1; 9 bases align to TRBD1. This CDR3 contains 12 residues. Trimming cost V 7 bases and J 10 bases; bases outside gene matches: 5. Germline CDR1 and CDR2: SGHTA and FQGNSA.